A single sample gave rise to the 32 T cell receptor beta chains below, sequenced in a study of vaccination and CD4 T cells after COVID-19. Treatment meaning: roughly 10-day PBMC culture with coronavirus spike peptide pools or control peptides (ViraFEST assay). Their recognized antigens are unknown. The study sequenced cultured CD4+ T cell DNA using the Oncomine TCR Beta short-read assay. TCRdb re-derived calls from the PCR reads in MiXCR, one entry per CDR3 protein. The sample lists approximately 19,000 distinct CDR3 sequences, about 77% occurring once. This specimen consisted of CD4+ T cells from blood, cultured in vitro, obtained after SARS-CoV-2 vaccination. These receptors were collected from a human donor who received a COVID-19 vaccine.

Concerning this clonotype: Mismatch with germline at one junction end may stem from a read error. The V and J genes are TRBV6-1 and TRBJ1-5; tentative D call: TRBD1 (6 bases). Germline V CDR1 and CDR2: MNHNS, SASEGT. This CDR3 is 14 amino acids long. The CDR3 region is CASREAEGGQPQHF. CDR3 nucleotide sequence: TGTGCCAGCAGGGAAGCTGAAGGGGGTCAGCCCCAGCATTTT.

The gene calls are TRBV20-1 and TRBJ1-2, with a possible D match to TRBD1 (6 bases). V was clipped by 3 bases and J by 6 bases, with 20 bases between them. Germline V CDR1 and CDR2: DFQATT, SNEGSKA (reference sequence). The length of the CDR3 is 15 residues. The CDR3 DNA reads TGCAGTGCTAGTGAGCCAGGGGACCTAACTAATGGCTACACCTTC. Its translation is CSASEPGDLTNGYTF.

V usage is TRBV20-1 and J usage is TRBJ1-5, with 8 bases matching TRBD1. This CDR3 is 17 amino acids long. Per germline, CDR1 DFQATT and CDR2 SNEGSKA (reference sequence). Germline trimming cut 6 bases from V and 1 base from J; bases unmatched to any gene: 14. The CDR3 bases are TGCAGTGCCACAGGAAGGGTAAGACAGGGGAGCAATCAGCCCCAGCATTTT. Its translation is CSATGRVRQGSNQPQHF.

V usage is TRBV10-1 and J usage is TRBJ2-7; D may match TRBD1 or TRBD2 (6 bases each). CDR3 size: 13 residues. CDR1 is WNHNN, CDR2 SYGVQD, per germline (reference sequence). Trimming stripped 1 base from V and 5 bases from J, with 9 bases between. The CDR3 nucleotides are TGCGCCAGCAGTGAGTATAGGGGGGACGAGCAGTACTTC. Translated: CASSEYRGDEQYF.

V and J are TRBV6-1 and TRBJ1-5, with unresolved D. The CDR3 runs 15 residues. The V end was cut by 2 bases, the J end by 3 bases, with 11 bases between. The germline gives CDR1 MNHNS, CDR2 SASEGT. CDR3 coding DNA: TGTGCCAGCAGTGAATCGTTGGGTCCCAATCAGCCCCAGCATTTT. It yields the protein CASSESLGPNQPQHF.

The rearrangement joins TRBV7-7 to TRBJ2-3; 8 nucleotides line up with TRBD2. V shed 9 bases, J shed 3 bases, and the junction held 5 bases outside the gene matches. This CDR3 contains 13 residues. From germline, CDR1 is SSHAT and CDR2 FNYEAQ (reference sequence). For the CDR3, the DNA is TGTGCCAGTAGCGGGACGGTTACAGATACGCAGTATTTT. Its translation: CASSGTVTDTQYF.

A note on this clonotype: At one boundary the junction diverges from the germline segment, which might be a read error. The J gene is TRBJ1-5, the V gene TRBV25-1, with no clear D. Germline V gives CDR1 MGHDK, CDR2 SYGVNS. This CDR3 contains 10 residues. The CDR3 loop reads CASGDQPQHF. As DNA, the CDR3 is TGTGCCAGCGGTGATCAGCCCCAGCATTTT.

The V and J genes are TRBV6-5 and TRBJ2-5; D perhaps matches TRBD2 (6 bases). The V gene's germline CDR1 is MNHEY and CDR2 SVGAGI. This CDR3 is built from 15 residues. V was clipped by 2 bases and J by 5 bases, with 15 bases between them. CDR3 nucleotides: TGTGCCAGCAGTTACAAGGCACTACGGGGGGAGACCCAGTACTTC. It is translated as CASSYKALRGETQYF.

The J gene is TRBJ2-6, the V gene TRBV6-1; no reliable D call. V lost 8 bases, J lost 1 base, and 9 bases lay in between. The germline V gene has CDR1 MNHNS and CDR2 SASEGT. This CDR3 spans 14 amino acids. The CDR3 DNA is TGTGCCAGCCCGCTACGGTCTGGGGCCAACGTCCTGACTTTC. Protein: CASPLRSGANVLTF.

This chain joins TRBV30 and TRBJ1-2; TRBD1 matches at 9 bases. Losses at the gene ends were 3 bases for V and 3 bases for J; bases not matched to a gene: 8. CDR3 length equals 15 residues. Germline V gene sequence: CDR1 GTSNPN, CDR2 SVGIG (reference sequence). DNA for the CDR3: TGTGCCTGGAGAGAACCGGGACAGGGCCACTATGGCTACACCTTC. Translated: CAWREPGQGHYGYTF. The whole variable domain, filled in from reference TRBV30 and TRBJ1-2, reads SQTIHQWPATLVQPVGSPLSLECTVEGTSNPNLYWYRQAAGRGLQLLFYSVGIGQISSEVPQNLSASRPQDRQFILSSKKLLLSDSGFYLCAWREPGQGHYGYTFGSGTRLTVV.

The chain uses TRBV20-1 and TRBJ1-5; D is possibly TRBD1 (6 bases). CDR1 DFQATT and CDR2 SNEGSKA come from the germline V gene (reference sequence). The CDR3 has 18 residues. V gave up 0 bases and J gave up 0 bases, with 18 bases separating them. The CDR3 DNA follows: TGCAGTGCTAGAGATAGGAACAGGGTATTATATAGCAATCAGCCCCAGCATTTT. The encoded protein is CSARDRNRVLYSNQPQHF.

V usage is TRBV10-1 and J usage is TRBJ1-5, with a possible D match to TRBD1 (6 bases). This CDR3 comprises 14 residues. Germline V gene data show CDR1 as WNHNN and CDR2 as SYGVQD (reference sequence). V was shortened by 6 bases and J by 3 bases, with 12 bases between the two germline ends. The CDR3 sequence is CASSEGGFNQPQHF. In nucleotides, the CDR3 is TGCGCCAGCAGCGAGGGGGGTTTCAATCAGCCCCAGCATTTT.

The gene calls are TRBV20-1 and TRBJ2-1, with D possibly being TRBD1 or TRBD2 (6 bases each). Germline V CDR1 and CDR2: DFQATT, SNEGSKA (reference sequence). Trimming left V 1 base short and J 9 bases short, with 19 bases between. CDR3 size: 15 residues. CDR3 in DNA: TGCAGTGCTAGAGGTGCGAGGGGGGCCGGGAGTGAGCAGTTCTTC. Protein sequence: CSARGARGAGSEQFF.

The gene calls are TRBV6-1 and TRBJ1-3; D not certain. The CDR3 is 15 residues long. From germline, CDR1 is MNHNS and CDR2 SASEGT. Deletions cut 5 bases from V and 0 bases from J, with 11 bases between. The CDR3 DNA sequence: TGTGCCAGCAGTCCAGCGGGATACTCTGGAAACACCATATATTTT. Translating it yields CASSPAGYSGNTIYF.

The V gene is TRBV6-1, the J gene TRBJ1-2, with 9 bases that match TRBD1. The CDR3 totals 15 residues. Germline lookup yields CDR1 MNHNS and CDR2 SASEGT. J lost 4 bases, V lost 5 bases, and 8 bases had no gene match. CDR3 amino acids: CASSMDRGRTYGYTF. CDR3 coding DNA: TGTGCCAGCAGTATGGACAGGGGAAGGACCTATGGCTACACCTTC.

The chain has TRBV15 and TRBJ2-1; tentatively, D is TRBD2 (7 bases). The CDR3 length is 20 residues. Looked up from germline, CDR1 is LNHNV and CDR2 is YYDKDF (reference sequence). Trimming cost V 1 base and J 2 bases, with 24 bases left between them. This CDR3 reads CATSRVGGTLGGGTYNEQFF. For the CDR3, the DNA is TGTGCCACCAGCAGAGTCGGGGGCACGTTGGGGGGGGGCACCTACAATGAGCAGTTCTTC.

CDR3 in amino acids: CASRGDRVYEQYF. The CDR3 DNA sequence: TGTGCCAGCAGGGGGGACAGGGTCTACGAGCAGTACTTC. The chain recombines TRBV2 with TRBJ2-7, with 9 bases identical to TRBD1. Germline V gene lookup returns CDR1 SNHLY and CDR2 FYNNEI. CDR3 length: 13 amino acids. V lost 6 bases, J lost 3 bases, and 3 bases stayed unmatched. The variable domain in full, completed from reference TRBV2 and TRBJ2-7, reads EPEVTQTPSHQVTQMGQEVILRCVPISNHLYFYWYRQILGQKVEFLVSFYNNEISEKSEIFDDQFSVERPDGSNFTLKIRSTKLEDSAMYFCASRGDRVYEQYFGPGTRLTVT.

The V gene is TRBV2, the J gene TRBJ1-6, with a possible D match to TRBD1 (5 bases). Trimming cost V 4 bases and J 5 bases, with 9 bases left between them. This CDR3 has 14 amino acids. The germline V gene encodes CDR1 SNHLY and CDR2 FYNNEI. CDR3 DNA: TGTGCCAGCAGTGCTGGACACCATAATTCACCCCTCCACTTT. Its translation: CASSAGHHNSPLHF.

This chain uses TRBV20-1 with TRBJ1-2; the D is unclear. Germline CDR1 and CDR2: DFQATT and SNEGSKA (reference sequence). The V end lost 3 bases, the J end lost 2 bases, and 10 bases lay between the germline ends. The CDR3 consists of 13 residues. CDR3 nucleotides: TGCAGTGCTAGTGACACATGGAACTATGGCTACACCTTC. It translates to CSASDTWNYGYTF.

The gene calls are TRBV2 and TRBJ1-1; TRBD1 matches at 8 bases. Per germline, CDR1 SNHLY and CDR2 FYNNEI. The CDR3 loop spans 13 amino acids. V shed 2 bases, J shed 11 bases, and the junction held 7 bases outside the gene matches. CDR3 residues: CASSESRGLTAFF. The CDR3, as DNA: TGTGCCAGCAGTGAAAGCAGGGGGCTCACGGCTTTCTTT.

This clonotype is a singleton in its sample. The CDR3 DNA sequence: TGTGCCAGCAGTGAGTCCAGGGGGCGGAGTTATTCACCCCTCCACTTT. This codes for CASSESRGRSYSPLHF. This chain connects TRBV6-1 to TRBJ1-6; 8 bases map to TRBD1. Per germline, CDR1 MNHNS and CDR2 SASEGT. This CDR3 spans 16 amino acids. V gave up 3 bases and J gave up 8 bases; unmatched junction bases: 9.

The chain couples TRBV7-3 to TRBJ2-7, with D perhaps TRBD1 or TRBD2 (5 bases each). This CDR3 has 19 residues. V was clipped by 5 bases and J by 4 bases, with 30 bases between them. Germline assignment: CDR1 SGHTA and CDR2 FQGTGA. CDR3: CASSTPRWGWGPRRYEQYF. In nucleotides, the CDR3 is TGTGCCAGCAGCACTCCAAGATGGGGGTGGGGCCCCCGGCGGTACGAGCAGTACTTC.

This clonotype was counted a few times. This chain uses TRBV30 with TRBJ1-2; weak D call: TRBD1 (5 bases). Germline CDR1 is GTSNPN and CDR2 is SVGIG (reference sequence). Trimming took 3 bases from V and 12 from J, leaving 14 bases between them. There are 11 residues in the CDR3. CDR3 DNA sequence: TGTGCCTGGAGCCCGGGGGACGCCGACACCTTC. Translating gives CAWSPGDADTF.

This chain joins TRBV7-2 and TRBJ2-5; a possible D gene is TRBD1 (5 bases). Trimming removed 2 bases from V and 2 bases from J, with 9 bases in between. Germline V gene sequence: CDR1 SGHTA, CDR2 FQGNSA. The CDR3 loop spans 14 amino acids. CDR3: CASSLQGEQETQYF. CDR3 in DNA: TGTGCCAGCAGCTTACAGGGCGAGCAAGAGACCCAGTACTTC.

The chain is built from TRBV10-3 and TRBJ1-2; 8 positions match TRBD1. CDR3 size: 14 residues. The V segment lost 6 bases and the J segment 2 bases; nucleotides outside the gene matches: 5. The germline V gene has CDR1 ENHRY and CDR2 SYGVKD. This CDR3 is CAISLRQGNYGYTF. The CDR3 region has the DNA TGTGCCATCAGCCTTCGACAGGGGAACTATGGCTACACCTTC.

The CDR3 reads CSARDRSGGSTDTQYF. The CDR3 DNA reads as TGCAGTGCTAGAGATCGGAGCGGGGGCAGCACAGATACGCAGTATTTT. V is TRBV20-1 and J is TRBJ2-3, with TRBD2 matching over 8 bases. This CDR3 contains 16 residues. The V gene's germline CDR1 is DFQATT and CDR2 SNEGSKA (reference sequence). The junction had 5 bases not matched to a gene; V was cut back by 0 bases and J by 0 bases.

The gene calls are TRBV6-1 and TRBJ1-1; 7 nucleotides line up with TRBD1. The CDR3 length is 15 residues. Germline loops: CDR1 MNHNS, CDR2 SASEGT. V was clipped by 5 bases and J by 1 base; unmatched bases: 7. CDR3 loop: CASSTQGLGNTEAFF. The CDR3 DNA follows: TGTGCCAGCAGTACACAGGGGTTGGGGAACACTGAAGCTTTCTTT.

This clonotype has only a few counts. The rearrangement links TRBV19 to TRBJ1-6; weak D call: TRBD1 (6 bases). CDR3 length: 15 residues. Germline V lookup: CDR1 LNHDA, CDR2 SQIVND (reference sequence). V was cut by 5 bases and J by 7 bases, with 15 bases left in between. The CDR3 is CASSETRGRNSPLHF. The CDR3 nucleotides read TGTGCCAGTAGTGAGACCAGGGGTCGAAATTCACCCCTCCACTTT.

The chain employs TRBV6-1 and TRBJ2-7, with 7 bases lining up with TRBD1. Per the germline V gene, CDR1 is MNHNS and CDR2 is SASEGT. The CDR3 is 14 amino acids. After removal of 6 bases from V and 2 bases from J, the junction contained 7 bases not matched to a gene. CDR3 coding DNA: TGTGCCAGCAGGGTAGACAGGGCCACCTACGAGCAGTACTTC. It is translated as CASRVDRATYEQYF.

J is TRBJ1-1 and V is TRBV7-6; perhaps TRBD1 as D (6 bases). V gave up 5 bases and J gave up 5 bases, with 12 bases separating them. Germline values: CDR1 SGHVS, CDR2 FNYEAQ. This CDR3 spans 13 amino acids. Here the CDR3 reads CASSRTGKTEAFF. As DNA, the CDR3 is TGTGCCAGCAGCCGCACAGGGAAGACTGAAGCTTTCTTT. The variable domain in full, completed from reference TRBV7-6 and TRBJ1-1, reads GAGVSQSPRYKVTKRGQDVALRCDPISGHVSLYWYRQALGQGPEFLTYFNYEAQQDKSGLPNDRFSAERPEGSISTLTIQRTEQRDSAMYRCASSRTGKTEAFFGQGTRLTVV.

CDR3 nucleotides: TGTGCCAGCAGCCGAGATAGCAATCAGCCCCAGCATTTT. Translation: CASSRDSNQPQHF. The chain carries TRBV7-2 and TRBJ1-5, with D unresolved. Germline V CDR1 and CDR2: SGHTA, FQGNSA. Deletions cut 5 bases from V and 0 bases from J, with 5 bases between. This CDR3 contains 13 residues.

In DNA, the CDR3 is TGTGCCAGCAGTTACCGGCCTAGCTCGATCCACGAGCAGTACTTC. As protein: CASSYRPSSIHEQYF. The V and J genes are TRBV6-2 or TRBV6-3 and TRBJ2-7; maybe TRBD2 (5 bases). Germline CDR1 and CDR2: MNHEY and SVGEGT. The CDR3 consists of 15 residues. Trimming removed 2 bases from V and 5 bases from J, with 16 bases in between.